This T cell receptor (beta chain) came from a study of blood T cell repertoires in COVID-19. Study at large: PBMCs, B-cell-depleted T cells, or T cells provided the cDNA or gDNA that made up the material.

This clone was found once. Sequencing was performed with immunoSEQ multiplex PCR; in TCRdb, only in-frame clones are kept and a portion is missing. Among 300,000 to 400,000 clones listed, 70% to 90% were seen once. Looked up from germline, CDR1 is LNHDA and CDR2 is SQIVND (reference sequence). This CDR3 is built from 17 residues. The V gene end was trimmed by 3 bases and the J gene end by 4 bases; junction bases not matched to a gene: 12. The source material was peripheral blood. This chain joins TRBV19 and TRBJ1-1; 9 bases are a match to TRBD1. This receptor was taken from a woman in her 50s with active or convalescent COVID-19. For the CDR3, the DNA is TGTGCCAGTAGTATTCGGGTCGGACAGGGGCCCTCCACTGAAGCTTTCTTT. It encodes CASSIRVGQGPSTEAFF.